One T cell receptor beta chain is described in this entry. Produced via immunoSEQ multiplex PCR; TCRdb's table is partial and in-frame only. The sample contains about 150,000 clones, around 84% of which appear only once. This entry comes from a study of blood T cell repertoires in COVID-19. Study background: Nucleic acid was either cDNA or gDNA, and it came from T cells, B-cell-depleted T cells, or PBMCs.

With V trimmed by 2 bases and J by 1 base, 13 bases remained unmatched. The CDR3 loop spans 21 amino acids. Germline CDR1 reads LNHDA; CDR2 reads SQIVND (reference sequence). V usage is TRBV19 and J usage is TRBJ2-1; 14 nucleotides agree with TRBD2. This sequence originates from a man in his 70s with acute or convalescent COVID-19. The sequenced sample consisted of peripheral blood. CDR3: CASSIMFWGLAGEGSYNEQFF. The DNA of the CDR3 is TGTGCCAGTAGTATAATGTTTTGGGGACTAGCGGGAGAGGGGTCCTACAATGAGCAGTTCTTC.